The clone carrying this TCR beta chain was picked up a small number of times. Antigen: not known. Molecular barcoding with unique molecular identifiers was used for the TCRbeta library. A single record per CDR3 protein comes from TCRdb applying MiXCR to the PCR reads. The data contain just over 950,000 distinct CDR3 sequences, around 30% of them singletons. The source of the sample is a study of T-cell reconstitution after alpha-beta-depleted transplantation in children. Germline V gene sequence: CDR1 MNHEY, CDR2 SVGEGT. CDR3 length: 13 amino acids. The ends were cut back, 2 bases at V and 7 bases at J, with 8 bases in the middle. General study points: Certain patients had high TCRbeta diversity at day 60, and it came from recipient T cells and thymic progenitors that survived. Newly produced T cells mostly provided counts and TCRbeta diversity after one year, as hyperexpanded clones declined. Expanded clones from the graft, numbering several hundred, reportedly supplied alpha-beta T cells about two months after transplant.

This receptor was identified in a boy less than two years old who had a stem cell transplant for SCID, so the T cells may come from the graft donor. The rearrangement joins TRBV6-2 or TRBV6-3 to TRBJ2-2; D remains ambiguous. The sequencing used PBMCs, mostly from graft donor cells, collected 360 days after TCRalphabeta/CD19-depleted stem cell transplant. CDR3 in DNA: TGTGCCAGCAGTTACCCTCGGATCGGGGAGCTGTTTTTT. Translation gives CASSYPRIGELFF.